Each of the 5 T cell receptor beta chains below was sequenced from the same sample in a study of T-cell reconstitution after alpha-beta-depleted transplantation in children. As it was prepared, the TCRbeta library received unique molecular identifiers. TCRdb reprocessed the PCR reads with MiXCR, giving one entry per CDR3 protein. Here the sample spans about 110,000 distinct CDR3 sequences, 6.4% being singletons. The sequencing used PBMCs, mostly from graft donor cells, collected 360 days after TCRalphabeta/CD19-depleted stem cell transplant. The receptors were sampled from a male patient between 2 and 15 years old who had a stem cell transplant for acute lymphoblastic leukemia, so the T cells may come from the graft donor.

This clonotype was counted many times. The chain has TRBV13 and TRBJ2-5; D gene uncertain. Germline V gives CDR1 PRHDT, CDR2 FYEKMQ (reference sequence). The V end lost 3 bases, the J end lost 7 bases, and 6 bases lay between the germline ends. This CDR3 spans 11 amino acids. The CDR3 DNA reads TGTGCCAGCAGCTTCCTTGGGACCCAGTACTTC. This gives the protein CASSFLGTQYF. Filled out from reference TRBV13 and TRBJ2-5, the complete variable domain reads AAGVIQSPRHLIKEKRETATLKCYPIPRHDTVYWYQQGPGQDPQFLISFYEKMQSDKGSIPDRFSAQQFSDYHSELNMSSLELGDSALYFCASSFLGTQYFGPGTRLLVL.

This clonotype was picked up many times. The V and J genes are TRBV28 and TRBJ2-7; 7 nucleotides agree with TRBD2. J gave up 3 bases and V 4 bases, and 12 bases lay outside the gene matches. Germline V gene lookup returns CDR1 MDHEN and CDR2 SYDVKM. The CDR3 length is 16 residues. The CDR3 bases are TGTGCCAGCAGTTCCCTGGCGGGGGTAAACCTCTACGAGCAGTACTTC. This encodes CASSSLAGVNLYEQYF.

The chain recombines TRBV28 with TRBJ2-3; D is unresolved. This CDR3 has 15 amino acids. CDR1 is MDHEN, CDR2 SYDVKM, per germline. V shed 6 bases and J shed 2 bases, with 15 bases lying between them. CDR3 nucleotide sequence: TGTGCCAGCAGCCTAGTCTCGACTGCCACAGATACGCAGTATTTT. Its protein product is CASSLVSTATDTQYF.

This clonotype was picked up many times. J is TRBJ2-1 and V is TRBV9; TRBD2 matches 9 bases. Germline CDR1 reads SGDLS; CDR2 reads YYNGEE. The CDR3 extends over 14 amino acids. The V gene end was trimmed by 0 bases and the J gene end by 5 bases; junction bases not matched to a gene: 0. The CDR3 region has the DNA TGTGCCAGCAGCGTAGTAGCGGGGGACAATGAGCAGTTCTTC. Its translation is CASSVVAGDNEQFF.

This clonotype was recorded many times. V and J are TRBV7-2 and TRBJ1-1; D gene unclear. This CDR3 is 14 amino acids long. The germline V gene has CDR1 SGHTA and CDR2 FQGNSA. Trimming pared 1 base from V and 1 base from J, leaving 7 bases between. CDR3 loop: CASSLGQANTEAFF. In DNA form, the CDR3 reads TGTGCCAGCAGCTTAGGGCAGGCGAACACTGAAGCTTTCTTT. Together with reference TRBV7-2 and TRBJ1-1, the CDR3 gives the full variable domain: GAGVSQSPSNKVTEKGKDVELRCDPISGHTALYWYRQSLGQGLEFLIYFQGNSAPDKSGLPSDRFSAERTGGSVSTLTIQRTQQEDSAVYLCASSLGQANTEAFFGQGTRLTVV.